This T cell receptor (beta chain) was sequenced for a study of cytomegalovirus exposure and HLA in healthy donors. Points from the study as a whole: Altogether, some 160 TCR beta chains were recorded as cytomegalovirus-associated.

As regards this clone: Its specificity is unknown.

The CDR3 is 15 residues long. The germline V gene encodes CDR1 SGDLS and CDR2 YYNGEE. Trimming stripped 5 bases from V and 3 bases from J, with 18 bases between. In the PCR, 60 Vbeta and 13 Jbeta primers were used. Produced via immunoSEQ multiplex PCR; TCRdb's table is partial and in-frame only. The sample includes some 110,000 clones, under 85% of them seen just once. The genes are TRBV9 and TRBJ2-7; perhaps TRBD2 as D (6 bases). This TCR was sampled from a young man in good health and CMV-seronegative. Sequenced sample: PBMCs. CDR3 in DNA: TGTGCCAGCAGTGCCGGGACTCCTTTTCTCTACGAGCAGTACTTC. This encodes CASSAGTPFLYEQYF.